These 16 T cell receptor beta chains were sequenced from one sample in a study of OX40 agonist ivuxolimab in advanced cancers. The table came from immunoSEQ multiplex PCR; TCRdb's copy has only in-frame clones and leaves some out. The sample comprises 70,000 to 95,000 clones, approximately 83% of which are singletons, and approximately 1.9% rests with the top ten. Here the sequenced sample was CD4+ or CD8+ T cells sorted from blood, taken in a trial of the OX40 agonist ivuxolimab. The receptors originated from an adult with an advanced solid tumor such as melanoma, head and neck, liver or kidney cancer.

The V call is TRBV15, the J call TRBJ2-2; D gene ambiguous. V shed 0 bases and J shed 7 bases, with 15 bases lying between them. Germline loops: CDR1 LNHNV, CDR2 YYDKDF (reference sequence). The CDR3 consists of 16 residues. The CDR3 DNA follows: TGTGCCACCAGCAGAGATGGAGAGCGTACTTACGGGGAGCTGTTTTTT. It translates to CATSRDGERTYGELFF.

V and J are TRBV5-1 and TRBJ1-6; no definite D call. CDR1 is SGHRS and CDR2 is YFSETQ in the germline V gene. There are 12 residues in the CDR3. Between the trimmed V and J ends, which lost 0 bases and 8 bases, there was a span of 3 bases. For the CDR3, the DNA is TGCGCCAGCAGCTTGGCAGATTCACCCCTCCACTTT. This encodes CASSLADSPLHF.

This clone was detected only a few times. CDR3 sequence: CATKAGGNLQETQYF. The CDR3 DNA is TGCGCCACAAAAGCGGGGGGGAATCTCCAAGAGACCCAGTACTTC. This chain joins TRBV10-2 and TRBJ2-5; TRBD2 matches 10 bases. V dropped 10 bases and J dropped 1; count of bases not matched to a gene: 9. CDR1 and CDR2 (germline): WSHSY, SAAADI. The CDR3 length is 15 residues.

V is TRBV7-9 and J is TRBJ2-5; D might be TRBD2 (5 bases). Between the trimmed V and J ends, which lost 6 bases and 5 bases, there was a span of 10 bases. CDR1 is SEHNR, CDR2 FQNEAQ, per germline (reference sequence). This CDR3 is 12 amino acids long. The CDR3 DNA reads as TGTGCCAGCAGTCGGGGTCGGGAGACCCAGTACTTC. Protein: CASSRGRETQYF. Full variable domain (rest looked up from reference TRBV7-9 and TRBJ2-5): DTGVSQNPRHKITKRGQNVTFRCDPISEHNRLYWYRQTLGQGPEFLTYFQNEAQLEKSRLLSDRFSAERPKGSFSTLEIQRTEQGDSAMYLCASSRGRETQYFGPGTRLLVL.

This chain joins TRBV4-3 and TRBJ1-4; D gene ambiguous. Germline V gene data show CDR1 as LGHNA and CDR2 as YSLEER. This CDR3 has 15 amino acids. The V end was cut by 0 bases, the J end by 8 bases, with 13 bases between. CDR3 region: CASSQDYTLHEKLFF. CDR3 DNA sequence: TGCGCCAGCAGCCAAGATTACACCTTACACGAAAAACTGTTTTTT.

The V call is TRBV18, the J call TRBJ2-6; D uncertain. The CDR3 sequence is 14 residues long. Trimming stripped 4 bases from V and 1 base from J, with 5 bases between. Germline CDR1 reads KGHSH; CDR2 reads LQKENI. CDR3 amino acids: CASSQESGANVLTF. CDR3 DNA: TGTGCCAGCTCACAGGAATCTGGGGCCAACGTCCTGACTTTC. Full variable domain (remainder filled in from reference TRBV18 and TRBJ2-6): NAGVMQNPRHLVRRRGQEARLRCSPMKGHSHVYWYRQLPEEGLKFMVYLQKENIIDESGMPKERFSAEFPKEGPSILRIQQVVRGDSAAYFCASSQESGANVLTFGAGSRLTVL.

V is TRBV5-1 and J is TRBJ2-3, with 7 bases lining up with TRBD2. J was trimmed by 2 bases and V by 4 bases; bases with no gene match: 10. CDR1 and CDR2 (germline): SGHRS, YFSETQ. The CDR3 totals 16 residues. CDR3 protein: CASSPDPAGTTDTQYF. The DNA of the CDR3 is TGCGCCAGCAGCCCGGACCCAGCGGGAACCACAGATACGCAGTATTTT.

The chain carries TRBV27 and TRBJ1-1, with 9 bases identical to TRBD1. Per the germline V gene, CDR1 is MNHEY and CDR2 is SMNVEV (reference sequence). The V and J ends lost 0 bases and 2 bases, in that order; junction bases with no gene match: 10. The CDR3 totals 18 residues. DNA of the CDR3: TGTGCCAGCAGTTTATCCCTGGGACAGGGAGGGTATAACACTGAAGCTTTCTTT. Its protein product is CASSLSLGQGGYNTEAFF.

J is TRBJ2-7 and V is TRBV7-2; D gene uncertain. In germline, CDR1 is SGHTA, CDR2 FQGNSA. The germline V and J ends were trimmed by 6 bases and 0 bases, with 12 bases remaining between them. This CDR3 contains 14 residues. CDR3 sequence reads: CASSISTGSYEQYF. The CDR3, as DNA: TGTGCCAGCAGTATTTCGACGGGCTCCTACGAGCAGTACTTC.

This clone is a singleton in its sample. DNA for the CDR3: TGTGCCAGCAGTTACCGCGCTGACGGGGAGCTGTTTTTT. This translates into CASSYRADGELFF. The chain combines TRBV6-6 with TRBJ2-2; no firm D call. The CDR3 has 13 residues. Germline V gives CDR1 MNHNY, CDR2 SVGAGI (reference sequence). V lost 2 bases and J lost 7, with 8 bases in between.

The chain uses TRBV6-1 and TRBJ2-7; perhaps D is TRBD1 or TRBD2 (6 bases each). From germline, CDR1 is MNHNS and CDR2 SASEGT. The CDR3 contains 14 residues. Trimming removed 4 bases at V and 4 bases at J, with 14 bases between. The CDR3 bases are TGTGCCAGCAGTGTGGGGGGCTTGACGTACGAGCAGTACTTC. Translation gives CASSVGGLTYEQYF.

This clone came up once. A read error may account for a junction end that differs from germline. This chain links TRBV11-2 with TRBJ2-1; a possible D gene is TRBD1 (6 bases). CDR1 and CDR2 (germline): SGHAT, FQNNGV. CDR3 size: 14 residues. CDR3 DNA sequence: TGTGCCAGCAGCTTATCAGGGGCCGACAATGAGCAGCTCTTC. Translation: CASSLSGADNEQLF. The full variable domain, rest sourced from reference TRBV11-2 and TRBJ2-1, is EAGVAQSPRYKIIEKRQSVAFWCNPISGHATLYWYQQILGQGPKLLIQFQNNGVVDDSQLPKDRFSAERLKGVDSTLKIQPAKLEDSAVYLCASSLSGADNEQLFGPGTRLTVL.

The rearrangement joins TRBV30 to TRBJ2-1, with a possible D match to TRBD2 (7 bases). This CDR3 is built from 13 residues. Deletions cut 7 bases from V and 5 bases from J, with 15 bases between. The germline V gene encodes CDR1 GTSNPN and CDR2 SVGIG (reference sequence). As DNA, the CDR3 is TGTGCCTTGGGGGGGGGCTCGAACAATGAGCAGTTCTTC. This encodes CALGGGSNNEQFF.

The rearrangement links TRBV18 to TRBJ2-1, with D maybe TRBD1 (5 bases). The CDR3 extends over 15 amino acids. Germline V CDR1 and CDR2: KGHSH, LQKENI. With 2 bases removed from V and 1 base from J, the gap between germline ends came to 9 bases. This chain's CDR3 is CASSPRQSSYNEQFF. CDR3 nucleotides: TGTGCCAGCTCACCAAGACAGTCATCCTACAATGAGCAGTTCTTC.

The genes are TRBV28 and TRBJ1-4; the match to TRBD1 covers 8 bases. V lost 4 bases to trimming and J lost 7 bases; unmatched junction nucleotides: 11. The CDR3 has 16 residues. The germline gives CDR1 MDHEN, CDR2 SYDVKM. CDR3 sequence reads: CASSSRWQGAGEKLFF. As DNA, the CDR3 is TGTGCCAGCAGTTCGCGCTGGCAGGGGGCTGGTGAAAAACTGTTTTTT.

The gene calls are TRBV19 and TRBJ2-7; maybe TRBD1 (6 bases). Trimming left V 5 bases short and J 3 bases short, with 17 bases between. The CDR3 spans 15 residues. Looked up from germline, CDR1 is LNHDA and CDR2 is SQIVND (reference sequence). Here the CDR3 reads CASSGTGTGFYEQYF. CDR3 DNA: TGTGCCAGTAGTGGAACAGGGACCGGTTTCTACGAGCAGTACTTC.